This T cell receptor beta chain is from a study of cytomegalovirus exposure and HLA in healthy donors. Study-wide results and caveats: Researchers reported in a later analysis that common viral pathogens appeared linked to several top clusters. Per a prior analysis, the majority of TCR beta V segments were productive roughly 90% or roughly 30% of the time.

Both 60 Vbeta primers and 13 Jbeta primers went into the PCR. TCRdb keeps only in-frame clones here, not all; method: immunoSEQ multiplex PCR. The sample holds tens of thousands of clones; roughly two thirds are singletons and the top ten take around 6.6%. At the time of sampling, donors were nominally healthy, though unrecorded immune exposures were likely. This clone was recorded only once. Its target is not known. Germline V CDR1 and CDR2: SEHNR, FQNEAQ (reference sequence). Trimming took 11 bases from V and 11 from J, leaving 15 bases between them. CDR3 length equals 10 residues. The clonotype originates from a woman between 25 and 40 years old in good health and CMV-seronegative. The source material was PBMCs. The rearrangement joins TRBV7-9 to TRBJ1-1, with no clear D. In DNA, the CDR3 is TGTGCCGGCTCGGCATTGGAGGCTTTCTTT. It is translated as CAGSALEAFF.